Listed below are T cell receptor beta chains from one sample, sequenced in a study of CD8 T cells in ankylosing spondylitis. TCRdb reprocessed the 5' RACE reads via MiXCR and lists one record per CDR3 protein. The sample holds a few hundred thousand distinct CDR3 sequences, about a fifth seen once. Sequencing used blood, either unsorted or a sorted T cell fraction (not recorded which). Source of these receptors: a male donor with ankylosing spondylitis. Each CDR3 is given with its conserved first and last residue. D genes are given only for firm matches. Expanded clones are given a class, and other clones once, few, many or no size at all.

DNA,CDR3,J,V,D,size
TGTGCCAGCAGGGCAACAGGGGGCGACGAAAAACTGTTTTTT,CASRATGGDEKLFF,TRBJ1-4,TRBV6-1,TRBD1,many
TGCAGTGCTAGAGATCCCCTGACAGGGCTCCACTACTTC,CSARDPLTGLHYF,TRBJ2-5,TRBV20-1,TRBD1,.
TGTGCCAGCAGCCGTAGCAGTGGTAGCAATGAGCAGTTCTTC,CASSRSSGSNEQFF,TRBJ2-1,TRBV7-3,.,.
TGCAGCGTTGCATCGCACGGTTCCTACAATGAGCAGTTCTTC,CSVASHGSYNEQFF,TRBJ2-1,TRBV29-1,.,many
TGTGCCAGCAGTGAGGGGCGGTTCTCTGGAAACACCATATATTTT,CASSEGRFSGNTIYF,TRBJ1-3,TRBV2,.,.
TGTGCCAGCAGCTCGAGGAGGAGTAATCAGCCCCAGCATTTT,CASSSRRSNQPQHF,TRBJ1-5,TRBV28,.,few
TGTGCCAGCAGTGAAAGATTCTCCGGGCGCCATTGGGGCTACACCTTC,CASSERFSGRHWGYTF,TRBJ1-2,TRBV2,.,few
TGTGCCAGCAGCCCACCCAGACCCGTCAGCACAGATACGCAGTATTTT,CASSPPRPVSTDTQYF,TRBJ2-3,TRBV2,.,.
TGTGCCAGCAGTTACGGGATCTTTCCCTATGAGCAGTTCTTC,CASSYGIFPYEQFF,TRBJ2-1,TRBV6-2/TRBV6-3,.,.
TGTGCCAGCAGTCACAGGGGCTCGAATTCACCCCTCCACTTT,CASSHRGSNSPLHF,TRBJ1-6,TRBV12-3/TRBV12-4,TRBD1,many
TGTGCCAGCAGACCGGGACTAGCGGGAGTAGATACACAGTATTTT,CASRPGLAGVDTQYF,TRBJ2-3,TRBV27,TRBD2,.
TGCAGTACCATTACTAGCGAAGGCTTGAGAGAGACCCAGTACTTC,CSTITSEGLRETQYF,TRBJ2-5,TRBV20-1,TRBD2,.
TGTGCCAGTAGTCGACTAGCGAGCGAGCAGTTCTTC,CASSRLASEQFF,TRBJ2-1,TRBV19,TRBD2,few
TGTGCCAGCAGCCCTCGACTGAGGAACTACGATGAGCAGTTCTTC,CASSPRLRNYDEQFF,TRBJ2-1,TRBV9,.,few
TGCGCCAGCAGCTTAGATGGACTAGGAGGGAACACTGAAGCTTTCTTT,CASSLDGLGGNTEAFF,TRBJ1-1,TRBV5-1,.,.
TGCGCCAGCAGCTTGGGTCAGTCGGAGCTGTTTTTT,CASSLGQSELFF,TRBJ2-2,TRBV5-1,.,.
TGTGCCAGCTCAAACAGGGGACCCTCCTACAATGAGCAGTTCTTC,CASSNRGPSYNEQFF,TRBJ2-1,TRBV18,TRBD1,.
TGCGCCAGCTCATCAAGGGGATCCTACGAGCAGTACTTC,CASSSRGSYEQYF,TRBJ2-7,TRBV5-1,.,few
TGTGCCAGCAGCGTACCCACTTTGAACACCGGGGAGCTGATTTTT,CASSVPTLNTGELIF,TRBJ2-2,TRBV7-9,.,.
TGTGCCACCAGCCGGGACAGAGCAAGAACCTACGAGCAGTACTTC,CATSRDRARTYEQYF,TRBJ2-7,TRBV15,TRBD1,many
TGCAGCGTTGCTGCTAACACTGAAGCTTTCTTT,CSVAANTEAFF,TRBJ1-1,TRBV29-1,.,few
TGTGCCAGCAGCTTAGGGGCAAACTCGGAGACCCAGTACTTC,CASSLGANSETQYF,TRBJ2-5,TRBV7-9,.,few
TGCGCCAGCAGCCAAGGTGTCAGGGGGAGAGATACGCAGTATTTT,CASSQGVRGRDTQYF,TRBJ2-3,TRBV4-3,TRBD1,many
TGTGCCAGCAGTTGGATGGGAGGTACTGAAGCTTTCTTT,CASSWMGGTEAFF,TRBJ1-1,TRBV27,.,.
TGTGCCAGCAGAGTAGGGAGTTCCGGGGAGCTGTTTTTT,CASRVGSSGELFF,TRBJ2-2,TRBV12-3/TRBV12-4,.,few
TGTGCCAGCAGATTGAAACGGGAGGGGACCGGGGAGCTGTTTTTT,CASRLKREGTGELFF,TRBJ2-2,TRBV2,TRBD2,once
TGCAGCGTCGGACAGGGACGCACAGATACGCAGTATTTT,CSVGQGRTDTQYF,TRBJ2-3,TRBV29-1,TRBD1,.
TGCGCCAGCAGCCATGGTCTAACGGGAGGGCCGGACAATGAGCAGTTCTTC,CASSHGLTGGPDNEQFF,TRBJ2-1,TRBV5-1,TRBD2,few
TGCGCCAGCAGCCCAGCGGGACCGGCTAGCTCCTACAATGAGCAGTTCTTC,CASSPAGPASSYNEQFF,TRBJ2-1,TRBV4-3,TRBD2,many
TGCGCCAGCAGCTTTCGACTAGCGGGAGGGCCGTCGGACAATGAGCAGTTCTTC,CASSFRLAGGPSDNEQFF,TRBJ2-1,TRBV5-1,TRBD2,.
TGCGCCAGCAGCCAGGCTACTACCCTGGAGACCCAGTACTTC,CASSQATTLETQYF,TRBJ2-5,TRBV5-1,.,.
TGTGCCAGCAGCGTAGAAGGTGGTTGGGGACAGCCCCAGCATTTT,CASSVEGGWGQPQHF,TRBJ1-5,TRBV9,.,.
TGCAGCGTTGAAACCAGCGGGAGCGGCGAGCAGTTCTTC,CSVETSGSGEQFF,TRBJ2-1,TRBV29-1,TRBD2,few
TGTGCCAGCAGCTTAAGCGGAAGCGGGGGACAATTGTCCTACGAGCAGTACTTC,CASSLSGSGGQLSYEQYF,TRBJ2-7,TRBV7-2,TRBD2,.
TGTGCCAGTAGTATTCAGGCGGATAGCTCCTACAATGAGCAGTTCTTC,CASSIQADSSYNEQFF,TRBJ2-1,TRBV19,.,.
TGTGCCAGCATCTTAATGCGTTCCGAGCAGTACTTC,CASILMRSEQYF,TRBJ2-7,TRBV14,.,few
TGTGCCAGCAGTTTGATTTTCAATCAGCCCCAGCATTTT,CASSLIFNQPQHF,TRBJ1-5,TRBV27,.,few
TGTGCCAGCAGTATCGGGACACTTTCTTATAGCAATCAGCCCCAGCATTTT,CASSIGTLSYSNQPQHF,TRBJ1-5,TRBV27,.,.
TGTGCCAGCAGCTTAGCTACGACAGCAAGCTATGGCTACACCTTC,CASSLATTASYGYTF,TRBJ1-2,TRBV7-2,.,.
TGCAGCGTTGAGAAGGGGGCTTACAATGAGCAGTTCTTC,CSVEKGAYNEQFF,TRBJ2-1,TRBV29-1,TRBD1,.
TGCGCCAGCAGCTGGGATTCGGAGAACACTGAAGCTTTCTTT,CASSWDSENTEAFF,TRBJ1-1,TRBV5-1,.,.
TGCAGTGCTAGTTGGACTCGCTACGAGCAGTACTTC,CSASWTRYEQYF,TRBJ2-7,TRBV20-1,.,.
TGTGCCAGCAGCGTAGGGACTAGCGGGAACGGGGGCATTCAGTACTTC,CASSVGTSGNGGIQYF,TRBJ2-4,TRBV9,TRBD2,.
TGTGCCAGCAGCTTAGGGCTAGCGGGAAGTCGGGAGCAGTTCTTC,CASSLGLAGSREQFF,TRBJ2-1,TRBV11-2,TRBD2,.